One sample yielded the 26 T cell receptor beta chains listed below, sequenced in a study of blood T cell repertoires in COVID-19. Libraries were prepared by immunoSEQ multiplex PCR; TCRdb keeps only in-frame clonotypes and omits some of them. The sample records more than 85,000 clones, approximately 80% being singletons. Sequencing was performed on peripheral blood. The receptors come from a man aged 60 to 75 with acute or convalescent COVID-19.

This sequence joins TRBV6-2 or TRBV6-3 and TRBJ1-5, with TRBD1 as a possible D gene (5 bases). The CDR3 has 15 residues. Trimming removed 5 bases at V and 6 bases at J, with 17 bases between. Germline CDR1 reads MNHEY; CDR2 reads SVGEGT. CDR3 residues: CASSGATIVVQPQHF. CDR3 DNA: TGTGCCAGCAGTGGGGCTACGATCGTCGTTCAGCCCCAGCATTTT.

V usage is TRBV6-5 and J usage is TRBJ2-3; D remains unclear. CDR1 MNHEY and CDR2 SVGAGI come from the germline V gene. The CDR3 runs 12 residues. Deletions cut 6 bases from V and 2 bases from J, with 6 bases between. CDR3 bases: TGTGCCAGCAGATTCATCACAGATACGCAGTATTTT. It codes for CASRFITDTQYF.

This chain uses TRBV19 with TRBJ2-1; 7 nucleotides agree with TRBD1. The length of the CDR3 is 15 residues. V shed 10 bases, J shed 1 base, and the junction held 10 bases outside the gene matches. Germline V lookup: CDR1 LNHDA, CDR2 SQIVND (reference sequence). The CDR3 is CATASDRVSYNEQFF. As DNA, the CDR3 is TGTGCCACCGCTTCCGACAGGGTGTCCTACAATGAGCAGTTCTTC.

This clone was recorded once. CDR3 protein: CASSYGAGGTDTQYF. CDR3 DNA sequence: TGTGCCAGCAGTTACGGGGCAGGGGGGACAGATACGCAGTATTTT. The V and J genes are TRBV6-5 and TRBJ2-3; D is perhaps TRBD1 (7 bases). Germline CDR1 and CDR2: MNHEY and SVGAGI. The CDR3 has 15 residues. The V end was cut by 2 bases, the J end by 3 bases, with 12 bases between.

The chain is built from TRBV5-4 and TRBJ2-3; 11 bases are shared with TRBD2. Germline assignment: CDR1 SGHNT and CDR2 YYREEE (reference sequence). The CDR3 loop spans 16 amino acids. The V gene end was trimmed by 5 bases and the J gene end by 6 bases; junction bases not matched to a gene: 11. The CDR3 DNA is TGTGCCAGCAGTTCAAGACTAGCGGGGTTTCTTGATACGCAGTATTTT. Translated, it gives CASSSRLAGFLDTQYF.

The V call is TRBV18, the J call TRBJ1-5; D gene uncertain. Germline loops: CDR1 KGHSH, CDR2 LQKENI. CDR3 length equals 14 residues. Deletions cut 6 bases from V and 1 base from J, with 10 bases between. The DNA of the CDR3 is TGTGCCAGCTCGCAATACAGCAGCAATCAGCCCCAGCATTTT. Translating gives CASSQYSSNQPQHF.

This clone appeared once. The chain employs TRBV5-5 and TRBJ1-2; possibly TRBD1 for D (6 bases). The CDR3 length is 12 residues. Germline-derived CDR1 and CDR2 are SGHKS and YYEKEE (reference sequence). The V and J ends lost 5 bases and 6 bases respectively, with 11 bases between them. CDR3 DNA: TGTGCCAGCAGGCATACAGGGAATGGCTACACCTTC. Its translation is CASRHTGNGYTF. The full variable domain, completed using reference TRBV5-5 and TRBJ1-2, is DAGVTQSPTHLIKTRGQQVTLRCSPISGHKSVSWYQQVLGQGPQFIFQYYEKEERGRGNFPDRFSARQFPNYSSELNVNALLLGDSALYLCASRHTGNGYTFGSGTRLTVV.

The CDR3 reads CASSYSGTSLIRWNEQFF. CDR3 nucleotides: TGTGCCAGCAGTTACTCCGGGACTAGCCTCATTCGGTGGAATGAGCAGTTCTTC. This rearrangement joins TRBV6-2 or TRBV6-3 to TRBJ2-1; TRBD2 aligns across 9 bases. V was pared by 0 bases and J by 7 bases, with 13 bases of the junction left unmatched. This CDR3 comprises 18 residues. Germline assignment: CDR1 MNHEY and CDR2 SVGEGT.

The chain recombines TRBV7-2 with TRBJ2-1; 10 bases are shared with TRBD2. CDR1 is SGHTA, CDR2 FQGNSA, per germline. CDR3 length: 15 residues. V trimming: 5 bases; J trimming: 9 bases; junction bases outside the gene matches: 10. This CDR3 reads CASSVLRAGGREQFF. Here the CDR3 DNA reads TGTGCCAGCAGCGTCTTAAGAGCGGGGGGGCGTGAGCAGTTCTTC.

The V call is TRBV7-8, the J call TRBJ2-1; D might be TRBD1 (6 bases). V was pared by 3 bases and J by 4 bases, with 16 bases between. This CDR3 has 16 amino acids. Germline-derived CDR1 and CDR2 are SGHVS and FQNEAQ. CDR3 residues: CASSFSSDSSYNEQFF. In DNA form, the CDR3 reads TGTGCCAGCAGCTTCAGCTCGGACAGTTCTTACAATGAGCAGTTCTTC.

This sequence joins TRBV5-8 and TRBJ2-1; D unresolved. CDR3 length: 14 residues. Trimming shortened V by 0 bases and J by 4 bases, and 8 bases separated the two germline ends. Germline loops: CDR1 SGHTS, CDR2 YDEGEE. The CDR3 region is CASSLGRRYNEQFF. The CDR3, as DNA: TGTGCCAGCAGCTTGGGGCGGCGTTACAATGAGCAGTTCTTC.

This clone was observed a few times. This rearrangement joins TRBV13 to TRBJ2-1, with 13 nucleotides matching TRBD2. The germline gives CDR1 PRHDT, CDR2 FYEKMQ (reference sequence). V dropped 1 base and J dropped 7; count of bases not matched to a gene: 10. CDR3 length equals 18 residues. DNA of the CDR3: TGTGCCAGCAGCTTAGTAGGACTAGCGGGGGACCTTAGGAATGAGCAGTTCTTC. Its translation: CASSLVGLAGDLRNEQFF.

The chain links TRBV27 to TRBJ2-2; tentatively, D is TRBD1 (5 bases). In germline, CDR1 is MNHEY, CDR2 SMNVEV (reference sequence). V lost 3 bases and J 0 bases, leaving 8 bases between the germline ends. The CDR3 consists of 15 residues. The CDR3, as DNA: TGTGCCAGCAGTTTTTCACAGGCGAACACCGGGGAGCTGTTTTTT. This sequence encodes CASSFSQANTGELFF.

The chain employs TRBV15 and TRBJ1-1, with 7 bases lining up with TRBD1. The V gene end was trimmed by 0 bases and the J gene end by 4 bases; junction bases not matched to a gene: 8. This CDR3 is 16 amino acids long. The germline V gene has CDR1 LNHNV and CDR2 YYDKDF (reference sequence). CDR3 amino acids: CATSRDGARGATEAFF. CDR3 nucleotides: TGTGCCACCAGCAGAGATGGGGCCAGGGGGGCCACTGAAGCTTTCTTT.

Here the CDR3 DNA reads TGTGCCAGCAGCGAGACAGGGGCGGGCACCGGGGAGCTGTTTTTT. Protein: CASSETGAGTGELFF. V usage is TRBV9 and J usage is TRBJ2-2; 8 bases line up with TRBD1. Germline-derived CDR1 and CDR2 are SGDLS and YYNGEE. With V trimmed by 3 bases and J by 4 bases, 5 bases remained unmatched. This CDR3 is 15 amino acids long.

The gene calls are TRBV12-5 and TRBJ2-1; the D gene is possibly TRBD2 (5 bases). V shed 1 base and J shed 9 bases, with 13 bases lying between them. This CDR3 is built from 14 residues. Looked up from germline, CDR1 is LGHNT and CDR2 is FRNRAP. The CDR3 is CASGLGVEGSEQFF. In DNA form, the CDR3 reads TGTGCTAGTGGTTTGGGGGTAGAGGGTTCTGAGCAGTTCTTC. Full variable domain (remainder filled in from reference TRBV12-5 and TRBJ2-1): DARVTQTPRHKVTEMGQEVTMRCQPILGHNTVFWYRQTMMQGLELLAYFRNRAPLDDSGMPKDRFSAEMPDATLATLKIQPSEPRDSAVYFCASGLGVEGSEQFFGPGTRLTVL.

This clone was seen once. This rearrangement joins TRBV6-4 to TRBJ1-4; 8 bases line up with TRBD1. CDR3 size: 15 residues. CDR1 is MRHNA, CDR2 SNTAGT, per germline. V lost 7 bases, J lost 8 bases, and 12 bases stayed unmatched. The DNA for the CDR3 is TGTGCCAGCATCGACTCAGGGGGCGCTGAGGAAAAACTGTTTTTT. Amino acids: CASIDSGGAEEKLFF.

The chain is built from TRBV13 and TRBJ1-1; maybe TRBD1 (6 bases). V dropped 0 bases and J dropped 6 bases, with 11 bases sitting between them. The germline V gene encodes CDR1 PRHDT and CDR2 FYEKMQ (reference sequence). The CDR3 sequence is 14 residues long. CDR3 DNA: TGTGCCAGCAGCTTAGGAAGACAGGTTTCTGAAGCTTTCTTT. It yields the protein CASSLGRQVSEAFF.

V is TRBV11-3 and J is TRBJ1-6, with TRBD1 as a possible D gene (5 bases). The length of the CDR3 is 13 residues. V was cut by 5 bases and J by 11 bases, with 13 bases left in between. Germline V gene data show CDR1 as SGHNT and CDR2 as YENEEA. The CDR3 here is CASSLSGLTPLHF. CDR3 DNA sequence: TGTGCCAGCAGCCTATCAGGGCTGACACCCCTCCACTTT.

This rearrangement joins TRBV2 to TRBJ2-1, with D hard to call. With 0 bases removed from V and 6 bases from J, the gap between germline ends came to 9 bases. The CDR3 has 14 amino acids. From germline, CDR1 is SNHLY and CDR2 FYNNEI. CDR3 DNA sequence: TGTGCCAGCAGTGAAGCGTTTCCTAGCAATGAGCAGTTCTTC. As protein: CASSEAFPSNEQFF.

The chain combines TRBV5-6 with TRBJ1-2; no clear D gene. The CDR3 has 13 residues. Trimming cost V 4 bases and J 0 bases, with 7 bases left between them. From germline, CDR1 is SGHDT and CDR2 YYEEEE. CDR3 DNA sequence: TGTGCCAGCAGCCGAACTGCTAACTATGGCTACACCTTC. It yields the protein CASSRTANYGYTF.

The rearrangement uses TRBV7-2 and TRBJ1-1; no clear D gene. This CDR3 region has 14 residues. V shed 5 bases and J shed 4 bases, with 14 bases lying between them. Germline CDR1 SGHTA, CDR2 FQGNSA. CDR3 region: CASSPYRSSTEAFF. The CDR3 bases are TGTGCCAGCAGCCCGTACAGAAGTAGCACTGAAGCTTTCTTT.

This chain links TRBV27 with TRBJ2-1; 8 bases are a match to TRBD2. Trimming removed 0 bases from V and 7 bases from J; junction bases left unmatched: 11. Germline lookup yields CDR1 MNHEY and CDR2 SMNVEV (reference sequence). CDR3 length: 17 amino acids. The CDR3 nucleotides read TGTGCCAGCAGTTTATCGGTTCGGTACGGGGGGGTAAATGAGCAGTTCTTC. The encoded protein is CASSLSVRYGGVNEQFF.

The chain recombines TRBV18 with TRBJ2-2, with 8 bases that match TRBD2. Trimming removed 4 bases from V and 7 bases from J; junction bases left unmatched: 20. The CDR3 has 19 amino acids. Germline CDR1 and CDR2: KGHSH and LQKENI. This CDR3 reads CASSLTSPAGAHLGGELFF. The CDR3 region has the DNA TGTGCCAGCTCACTCACCTCCCCAGCGGGGGCGCATTTGGGCGGGGAGCTGTTTTTT.

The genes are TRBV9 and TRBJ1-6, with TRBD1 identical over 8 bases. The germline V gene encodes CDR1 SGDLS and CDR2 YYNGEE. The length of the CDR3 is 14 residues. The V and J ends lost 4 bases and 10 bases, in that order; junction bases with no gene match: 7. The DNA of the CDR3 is TGTGCCAGCAGCCAGGGGGCGCGTGGATCACCCCTCCACTTT. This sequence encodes CASSQGARGSPLHF.

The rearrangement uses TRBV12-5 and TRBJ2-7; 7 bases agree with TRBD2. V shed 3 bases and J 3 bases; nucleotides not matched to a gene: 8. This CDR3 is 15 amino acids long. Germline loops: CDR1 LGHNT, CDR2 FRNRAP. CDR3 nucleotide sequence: TGTGCTAGTGGTTTAGGGCGGGGGTCGTACTACGAGCAGTACTTC. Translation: CASGLGRGSYYEQYF.